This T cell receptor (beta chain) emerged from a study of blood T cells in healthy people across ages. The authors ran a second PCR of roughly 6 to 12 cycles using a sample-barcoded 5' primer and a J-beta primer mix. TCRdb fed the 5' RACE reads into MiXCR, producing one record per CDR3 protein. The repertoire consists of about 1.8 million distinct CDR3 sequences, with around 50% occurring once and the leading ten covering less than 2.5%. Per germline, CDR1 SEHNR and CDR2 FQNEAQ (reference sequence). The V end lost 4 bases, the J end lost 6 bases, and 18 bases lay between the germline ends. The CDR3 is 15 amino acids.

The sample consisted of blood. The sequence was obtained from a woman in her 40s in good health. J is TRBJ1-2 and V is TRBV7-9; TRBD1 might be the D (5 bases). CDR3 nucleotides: TGTGCCAGCAGCTCGCCCCAGACAGTATCTAATGGCTACACCTTC. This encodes CASSSPQTVSNGYTF.